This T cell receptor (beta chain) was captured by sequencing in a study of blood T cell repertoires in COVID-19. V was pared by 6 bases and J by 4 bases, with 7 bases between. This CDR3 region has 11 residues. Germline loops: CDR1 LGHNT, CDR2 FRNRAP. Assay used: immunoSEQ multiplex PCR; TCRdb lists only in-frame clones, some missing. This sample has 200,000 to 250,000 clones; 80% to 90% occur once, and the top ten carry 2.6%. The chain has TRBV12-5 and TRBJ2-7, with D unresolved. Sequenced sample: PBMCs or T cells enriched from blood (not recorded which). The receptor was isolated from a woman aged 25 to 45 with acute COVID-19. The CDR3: CASGSVYEQYF. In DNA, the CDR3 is TGTGCTAGTGGGTCCGTTTACGAGCAGTACTTC. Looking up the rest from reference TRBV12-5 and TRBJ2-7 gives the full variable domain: DARVTQTPRHKVTEMGQEVTMRCQPILGHNTVFWYRQTMMQGLELLAYFRNRAPLDDSGMPKDRFSAEMPDATLATLKIQPSEPRDSAVYFCASGSVYEQYFGPGTRLTVT.